This T cell receptor (beta chain) was obtained from a study of cytomegalovirus exposure and HLA in healthy donors. Study findings and constraints: Most TCR sequences were rare, but some public TCRs occurred in many donors. Cytomegalovirus-associated status was assigned to more than 150 TCR beta chains.

Data came from immunoSEQ multiplex PCR; TCRdb stores just in-frame clones and leaves some out. The data show 150,000 to 200,000 clones, with roughly nine tenths seen just once and 4.5% to 7% held by the top ten. The V and J ends lost 2 bases and 7 bases, in that order; junction bases with no gene match: 14. The CDR3 consists of 17 residues. The germline V gene has CDR1 MNHNS and CDR2 SASEGT. Turning to this clone: No antigen is known for it.

Sequences were obtained from PBMCs. The chain recombines TRBV6-1 with TRBJ2-1; TRBD2 matches 7 bases. The clonotype comes from a woman aged 25 to 39 in good health and CMV-seronegative. CDR3 protein: CASSENPWGLMQNEQFF. CDR3 in DNA: TGTGCCAGCAGTGAAAATCCGTGGGGACTAATGCAGAATGAGCAGTTCTTC.